This passage covers 27 T cell receptor beta chains from one sample sequenced in a study of blood T cells in healthy people across ages. The authors ran a second PCR of 7 to 11 cycles using a sample-barcoded 5' primer and a J-beta primer mix. TCRdb redid the calling of the 5' RACE reads with MiXCR, one entry per CDR3 protein. Among roughly 830,000 distinct CDR3 sequences listed, approximately 59% were seen once. Material for sequencing was blood. The receptors shown here come from a man aged 25-45 years in good health.

This clonotype was observed a few times. This sequence joins TRBV20-1 and TRBJ2-5; tentative D call: TRBD2 (6 bases). The end of the DNA aligns better with TRBJ2-7, so the J call may be wrong. This CDR3 is 13 amino acids long. Germline-derived CDR1 and CDR2 are DFQATT and SNEGSKA (reference sequence). The CDR3 DNA reads as TGCAGTGCCAGGGAGGTCGCCAGTTACGAGCAGTACTTC. Amino acid sequence: CSAREVASYEQYF.

This chain connects TRBV28 to TRBJ2-7; 13 bases line up with TRBD2. V dropped 2 bases and J dropped 3; count of bases not matched to a gene: 7. This CDR3 region has 17 residues. CDR1 MDHEN and CDR2 SYDVKM come from the germline V gene. CDR3 sequence: CASSLVRTSGGHYEQYF. CDR3 bases: TGTGCCAGCAGTTTAGTTCGGACTAGCGGGGGACACTACGAGCAGTACTTC.

This chain joins TRBV6-5 and TRBJ2-7; D is uncertain. Judging by the DNA end, TRBJ2-5 fits better; the J call may be wrong. This CDR3 spans 13 amino acids. Germline V gene lookup returns CDR1 MNHEY and CDR2 SVGAGI. The CDR3 reads CASKRPNGETQYF. In DNA form, the CDR3 reads TGTGCCAGCAAGCGTCCAAATGGGGAGACCCAGTACTTC.

The chain employs TRBV20-1 and TRBJ2-5, with 9 bases lining up with TRBD2. Germline V lookup: CDR1 DFQATT, CDR2 SNEGSKA (reference sequence). CDR3 length: 15 amino acids. V shed 6 bases and J 5 bases; nucleotides not matched to a gene: 13. CDR3 bases: TGCAGTGCAGGACTAGCGTGGGGGTCAGGGGAGACCCAGTACTTC. Translation: CSAGLAWGSGETQYF.

This clonotype occurred once. The J gene is TRBJ1-2, the V gene TRBV6-1; TRBD1 matches 9 bases. Germline CDR1 reads MNHNS; CDR2 reads SASEGT. CDR3 size: 15 residues. The ends lost 3 bases at V and 8 bases at J; junction bases unmatched: 10. CDR3 sequence (DNA): TGTGCCAGCAGTGAGAGGAACAGGGGGCGTGGAGGCTACACCTTC. Translation gives CASSERNRGRGGYTF.

The chain couples TRBV7-9 to TRBJ2-7; possibly TRBD2 for D (5 bases). CDR1 and CDR2 (germline): SEHNR, FQNEAQ (reference sequence). This CDR3 has 15 amino acids. The V and J ends lost 5 bases and 4 bases respectively, with 18 bases between them. The CDR3 here is CASSSTARGWYEQYF. The CDR3 DNA is TGTGCCAGCAGCAGCACCGCACGGGGTTGGTACGAGCAGTACTTC. The variable domain in full, with the rest retrieved from reference TRBV7-9 and TRBJ2-7, is DTGVSQNPRHKITKRGQNVTFRCDPISEHNRLYWYRQTLGQGPEFLTYFQNEAQLEKSRLLSDRFSAERPKGSFSTLEIQRTEQGDSAMYLCASSSTARGWYEQYFGPGTRLTVT.

V is TRBV6-2 or TRBV6-3 and J is TRBJ1-1; 7 bases line up with TRBD1. With V trimmed by 7 bases and J by 1 base, 3 bases remained unmatched. This CDR3 contains 13 residues. CDR1 is MNHEY, CDR2 SVGEGT, per germline. CDR3 in amino acids: CASMRQGNTEAFF. CDR3 coding DNA: TGTGCCAGCATGCGACAGGGGAACACTGAAGCTTTCTTT.

This chain connects TRBV29-1 to TRBJ2-1; 8 bases are a match to TRBD1. Germline values: CDR1 SQVTM, CDR2 ANQGSEA. The CDR3 runs to 13 residues. The junction had 4 bases not matched to a gene; V was cut back by 6 bases and J by 3 bases. The CDR3: CSVRTGIYNEQFF. CDR3 in DNA: TGCAGCGTAAGGACAGGGATCTACAATGAGCAGTTCTTC.

This clonotype was observed a few times. The chain employs TRBV10-3 and TRBJ2-1; TRBD1 matches 9 bases. The DNA matches TRBJ2-7 better at its end, which makes the J call doubtful. Germline CDR1 ENHRY, CDR2 SYGVKD. The CDR3 has 14 amino acids. The CDR3 is CAIRPGQGSYEQYF. CDR3 in DNA: TGTGCCATCAGGCCGGGACAGGGAAGTTACGAGCAGTACTTC.

This chain connects TRBV5-5 to TRBJ2-1, with D perhaps matching TRBD1 or TRBD2 (5 bases each). Germline CDR1 and CDR2: SGHKS and YYEKEE (reference sequence). Trimming removed 4 bases at V and 5 bases at J, with 16 bases between. The CDR3 has 15 amino acids. CDR3 amino acids: CASSPMGRRNNEQFF. The CDR3 DNA follows: TGTGCCAGCAGCCCGATGGGACGCCGTAACAATGAGCAGTTCTTC.

This clonotype came up a few times. V and J are TRBV7-2 and TRBJ2-5, with a tentative D call TRBD1 (5 bases). CDR1 and CDR2 from the germline V gene are SGHTA and FQGNSA. This CDR3 spans 13 amino acids. V lost 5 bases to trimming and J lost 5 bases, with 12 bases between them. Written as DNA, the CDR3 is TGTGCCAGCAGCGGGGCGGATGGGGAGACCCAGTACTTC. Amino acids: CASSGADGETQYF.

About this clonotype itself: An end of the junction does not agree with germline; a read error may underlie this. The V and J genes are TRBV20-1 and TRBJ2-5; the match to TRBD2 covers 9 bases. The CDR3 consists of 15 residues. Looked up from germline, CDR1 is DFQATT and CDR2 is SNEGSKA (reference sequence). CDR3 loop: CSASPLAGPKETQYF. The CDR3 nucleotides are TGCAGCGCTAGCCCCCTAGCGGGGCCAAAAGAGACCCAGTACTTC.

CDR3 amino acids: CSAQRGLEMNTEAFF. CDR3 nucleotide sequence: TGCAGTGCTCAACGGGGGCTCGAAATGAACACTGAAGCTTTCTTT. The chain combines TRBV20-1 with TRBJ1-1; weak D call: TRBD1 (6 bases). Germline assignment: CDR1 DFQATT and CDR2 SNEGSKA (reference sequence). The CDR3 length is 15 residues. V gave up 5 bases and J gave up 0 bases, with 16 bases separating them.

The CDR3 region has the DNA TGTGCCAGCAGTTTAGAGACAGGGGCAGACTATGGCTACACCTTC. This sequence encodes CASSLETGADYGYTF. The chain links TRBV12-3 or TRBV12-4 to TRBJ1-2; 8 bases fit TRBD1. This CDR3 is 15 amino acids long. Germline trimming cut 1 base from V and 3 bases from J; bases unmatched to any gene: 4.

CDR3 coding DNA: TGCAGTGCTTGTCGAACCTGTCCCTACGAGCAGTACTTC. Translating it yields CSACRTCPYEQYF. J is TRBJ2-7 and V is TRBV20-1, with D hard to call. Trimming took 5 bases from V and 2 from J, leaving 13 bases between them. This CDR3 is built from 13 residues. CDR1 and CDR2 (germline): DFQATT, SNEGSKA (reference sequence).

V usage is TRBV12-3 or TRBV12-4 and J usage is TRBJ2-4; D is possibly TRBD1 or TRBD2 (7 bases each). CDR3 size: 14 residues. Between the trimmed V and J ends, which lost 6 bases and 13 bases, there was a span of 22 bases. CDR3: CASSHLTGRDGQYF. The DNA for the CDR3 is TGTGCCAGCAGCCACCTGACAGGGAGGGACGGGCAGTACTTC.

V gene TRBV28 combines with J gene TRBJ2-1; 12 nucleotides align to TRBD1. The germline V gene has CDR1 MDHEN and CDR2 SYDVKM. V shed 6 bases and J 7 bases; nucleotides not matched to a gene: 10. The CDR3 has 16 amino acids. The CDR3 sequence is CASRSGAGQGANEQFF. The DNA for the CDR3 is TGTGCCAGCAGATCTGGGGCGGGACAGGGGGCGAATGAGCAGTTCTTC.

The chain has TRBV9 and TRBJ2-5; D may correspond to TRBD1 or TRBD2 (5 bases each). This CDR3 has 15 amino acids. The V gene lost 2 bases and the J gene lost 4 bases, with 15 bases spanning the gap. The germline gives CDR1 SGDLS, CDR2 YYNGEE. In nucleotides, the CDR3 is TGTGCCAGCAGCGTCGGGACCCCTGAAAGAGAGACCCAGTACTTC. This encodes CASSVGTPERETQYF. Drawing the rest from reference TRBV9 and TRBJ2-5, the complete variable domain is DSGVTQTPKHLITATGQRVTLRCSPRSGDLSVYWYQQSLDQGLQFLIQYYNGEERAKGNILERFSAQQFPDLHSELNLSSLELGDSALYFCASSVGTPERETQYFGPGTRLLVL.

This clonotype was counted ten times or more. The chain employs TRBV7-9 and TRBJ2-5; tentative D call: TRBD1 (6 bases). CDR3 length: 13 residues. Germline lookup yields CDR1 SEHNR and CDR2 FQNEAQ (reference sequence). Trimming stripped 5 bases from V and 5 bases from J, with 12 bases between. CDR3 nucleotide sequence: TGTGCCAGCAGCCCACAGGGTAGGGAGACCCAGTACTTC. Its translation: CASSPQGRETQYF.

The chain carries TRBV28 and TRBJ2-3; TRBD2 agrees at 10 bases. With 7 bases clipped from V and 1 base from J, the junction kept 11 bases outside the gene matches. CDR1 is MDHEN, CDR2 SYDVKM, per germline. The CDR3 runs 17 residues. CDR3 in DNA: TGTGCCAGCACCACGGGGCGGCTAGCGGGAGGCACAGATACGCAGTATTTT. Its translation: CASTTGRLAGGTDTQYF.

The chain links TRBV6-2 or TRBV6-3 to TRBJ1-4, with D unresolved. CDR3 length: 18 amino acids. Germline assignment: CDR1 MNHEY and CDR2 SVGEGT. The V end was cut by 2 bases, the J end by 0 bases, with 16 bases between. The CDR3 loop is CASSYPTGRSATNEKLFF. The CDR3 DNA is TGTGCCAGCAGTTACCCCACCGGACGCTCAGCAACTAATGAAAAACTGTTTTTT.

The chain employs TRBV7-2 and TRBJ2-1, with 16 positions matching TRBD2. There are 17 residues in the CDR3. Losses at the gene ends were 1 base for V and 9 bases for J; bases not matched to a gene: 6. CDR1 SGHTA and CDR2 FQGNSA come from the germline V gene. The CDR3 loop is CASSLVPGLAGGLEQFF. The CDR3 DNA follows: TGTGCCAGCAGCTTAGTCCCGGGACTAGCGGGGGGGCTTGAGCAGTTCTTC. The full variable domain, in which reference TRBV7-2 and TRBJ2-1 provide the parts outside the CDR3, is GAGVSQSPSNKVTEKGKDVELRCDPISGHTALYWYRQSLGQGLEFLIYFQGNSAPDKSGLPSDRFSAERTGGSVSTLTIQRTQQEDSAVYLCASSLVPGLAGGLEQFFGPGTRLTVL.

The chain recombines TRBV7-3 with TRBJ2-4; 8 bases are shared with TRBD2. Germline V lookup: CDR1 SGHTA, CDR2 FQGTGA. The CDR3 sequence is 14 residues long. V gave up 5 bases and J gave up 7 bases; unmatched junction bases: 7. The CDR3 loop reads CASSPAGGANIQYF. CDR3 in DNA: TGTGCCAGCAGCCCTGCGGGGGGCGCTAACATTCAGTACTTC.

The chain joins TRBV28 to TRBJ2-4, with D possibly matching TRBD2 (6 bases). With the DNA end fitting TRBJ2-7 better, the J assignment may be wrong. The V gene's germline CDR1 is MDHEN and CDR2 SYDVKM. The CDR3 covers 12 residues. CDR3 sequence (DNA): TGTGCCAGCAAGTCGGCCGGGAGCGAGCAGTACTTC. Its translation is CASKSAGSEQYF.

In its sample, this clonotype was seen once. The chain joins TRBV7-6 to TRBJ2-4; 11 bases align to TRBD2. The tail of the sequence fits TRBJ2-7 better, so the J call may be wrong. The CDR3 runs to 17 residues. The V gene's germline CDR1 is SGHVS and CDR2 FNYEAQ. CDR3 DNA sequence: TGTGCCAGCAGCTTAGTAGGGGCTAGCGGGGGGTCCTACGAGCAGTACTTC. Protein: CASSLVGASGGSYEQYF.

V usage is TRBV4-2 and J usage is TRBJ2-7; 7 bases fit TRBD1. Germline V gene sequence: CDR1 LGHNA, CDR2 YNFKEQ. The J segment lost 3 bases and the V segment lost 5 bases, leaving 10 bases of the junction unmatched. The CDR3 spans 15 residues. DNA for the CDR3: TGTGCCAGCAGCTCTGGACGGGACAGCTACTACGAGCAGTACTTC. It encodes CASSSGRDSYYEQYF.

Worth noting for this clonotype: Sequence at one end of the junction differs from germline and may be a read error. V usage is TRBV15 and J usage is TRBJ1-4; D uncertain. Germline V gene lookup returns CDR1 LNHNV and CDR2 YYDKDF (reference sequence). CDR3 length: 15 residues. CDR3 loop: CVTSREVATNEKLFF. Here the CDR3 DNA reads TGTGTCACCAGCAGAGAGGTTGCAACTAATGAAAAACTGTTTTTT.